These T cell receptor beta chains were read from a single sample in a study of CD8 T cells in Susac syndrome. Each CDR3 protein is one row after TCRdb ran MiXCR on the immunoSEQ multiplex PCR reads. Of about 130,000 distinct CDR3 sequences in the sample, 90% to 95% were seen once. Material for sequencing was CD8+ T cells from PBMCs. These receptors all come from a human donor with Susac syndrome. CDR3s include the opening cysteine and the closing phenylalanine or tryptophan. D genes are given only for firm matches. The size entry is marked missing in some rows and otherwise reads once, few, many or a size class.

J,size,D,V,CDR3,DNA
TRBJ2-2,.,TRBD2,TRBV27,CASGLPTSYTGELFF,TGTGCCAGCGGCCTCCCGACTAGCTACACCGGGGAGCTGTTTTTT
TRBJ2-7,.,.,TRBV20-1,CSTKGGYEQYF,TGCAGTACAAAAGGGGGCTACGAGCAGTACTTC
TRBJ1-5,.,.,TRBV28,CASSLIQVSNQPQHF,TGTGCCAGCAGTTTAATACAGGTTAGCAATCAGCCCCAGCATTTT
TRBJ1-3,.,.,TRBV25-1,CASSELGGEASGNTIYF,TGTGCCAGCAGTGAATTGGGTGGGGAAGCCTCTGGAAACACCATATATTTT
TRBJ2-7,.,TRBD2,TRBV30,CAWSVSSGFSYEQYF,TGTGCCTGGAGTGTATCTAGCGGGTTCTCCTACGAGCAGTACTTC
TRBJ2-1,.,TRBD1,TRBV5-1,CASSGTGPYNEQFF,TGCGCCAGCAGCGGGACAGGGCCCTACAATGAGCAGTTCTTC
TRBJ2-7,.,.,TRBV7-9,CASTPSSYEQYF,TGTGCCAGCACCCCTAGCTCCTACGAGCAGTACTTC
TRBJ2-7,.,TRBD1,TRBV9,CASSPRRGPGYEQYF,TGTGCCAGCAGCCCCAGAAGGGGGCCAGGGTACGAGCAGTACTTC
TRBJ1-2,once,.,TRBV10-3,CAISPENYGYTF,TGTGCCATCAGTCCGGAGAACTATGGCTACACCTTC
TRBJ2-3,few,TRBD1,TRBV6-1,CASSGQDGTDTQYF,TGTGCCAGCAGCGGACAGGATGGGACAGATACGCAGTATTTT
TRBJ2-1,.,.,TRBV7-2,CASSRDGGPSYNEQFF,TGTGCCAGCAGCAGGGACGGTGGCCCATCCTACAATGAGCAGTTCTTC
TRBJ2-1,.,TRBD1,TRBV15,CATSGGQGADEQFF,TGTGCCACCAGCGGGGGACAGGGGGCGGATGAGCAGTTCTTC
TRBJ2-3,.,.,TRBV24-1,CATSDPPGMGEDTQYF,TGTGCCACCAGTGATCCCCCGGGAATGGGGGAGGATACGCAGTATTTT
TRBJ1-1,.,.,TRBV7-9,CASSLTEAFF,TGTGCCAGCAGCCTTACTGAAGCTTTCTTT
TRBJ2-3,.,TRBD1,TRBV5-1,CASSLGQGSTDTQYF,TGCGCCAGCAGCTTGGGACAGGGGAGCACAGATACGCAGTATTTT
TRBJ2-5,.,TRBD2,TRBV25-1,CASSPSGGGETQYF,TGTGCCAGCAGTCCTAGCGGGGGCGGGGAGACCCAGTACTTC
TRBJ2-1,.,.,TRBV13,CASADPSYNEQFF,TGTGCCAGTGCGGACCCGTCCTACAATGAGCAGTTCTTC
TRBJ1-2,.,TRBD1,TRBV7-9,CASSLGQFYGYTF,TGTGCCAGCAGCTTGGGACAGTTCTATGGCTACACCTTC
TRBJ2-3,.,.,TRBV12-5,CASGTRTGFSTDTQYF,TGTGCTAGTGGCACCCGAACAGGGTTTAGCACAGATACGCAGTATTTT
TRBJ2-1,.,.,TRBV30,CAWSVGAEQFF,TGTGCCTGGAGTGTAGGCGCTGAGCAGTTCTTC
TRBJ2-1,.,TRBD2,TRBV5-1,CASSLTSGGAVPHNEQFF,TGCGCCAGCAGCTTGACTAGCGGGGGGGCCGTTCCACACAATGAGCAGTTCTTC
TRBJ1-4,once,.,TRBV4-1,CASSQLGGAGNEKLFF,TGCGCCAGCAGCCAGCTAGGGGGGGCGGGTAATGAAAAACTGTTTTTT
TRBJ1-1,.,.,TRBV18,CASSPSQPPGEAFF,TGTGCCAGCTCACCATCACAGCCCCCCGGGGAAGCTTTCTTT
TRBJ1-1,.,.,TRBV13,CASSPTDRTNTEAFF,TGTGCCAGCAGCCCAACCGACAGGACGAACACTGAAGCTTTCTTT
TRBJ1-4,.,TRBD1,TRBV18,CASSPAGQVNEKLFF,TGTGCCAGCTCACCAGCAGGACAGGTTAATGAAAAACTGTTTTTT
TRBJ2-1,.,TRBD2,TRBV25-1,CASSDPSLAGEYNEQFF,TGTGCCAGCAGTGACCCCTCCTTAGCGGGTGAATACAATGAGCAGTTCTTC
TRBJ2-7,.,.,TRBV20-1,CSARGNRESGEQYF,TGCAGTGCTAGGGGAAACAGGGAATCGGGTGAGCAGTACTTC
TRBJ2-7,.,.,TRBV12-3/TRBV12-4,CASNTAGGPDYEQYF,TGTGCCAGCAACACCGCCGGGGGTCCCGACTACGAGCAGTACTTC
TRBJ1-1,.,.,TRBV25-1,CASSEGLEAFF,TGTGCCAGCAGTGAGGGCCTGGAAGCTTTCTTT
TRBJ1-5,.,.,TRBV6-6,CASSYFREGVQPQHF,TGTGCCAGCAGTTACTTTAGGGAAGGGGTACAGCCCCAGCATTTT
TRBJ1-2,.,.,TRBV9,CASSVKGGYTF,TGTGCCAGCAGCGTAAAAGGTGGCTACACCTTC
TRBJ2-5,.,TRBD1,TRBV15,CATSRDLVDRAVETQYF,TGTGCCACCAGCAGAGATCTCGTGGACAGGGCTGTGGAGACCCAGTACTTC
TRBJ1-1,.,.,TRBV20-1,CSAPLVEGTEAFF,TGCAGTGCTCCATTGGTAGAGGGGACTGAAGCTTTCTTT
TRBJ2-5,.,TRBD2,TRBV4-1,CASSPRLAGGPGTQYF,TGCGCCAGCAGCCCCCGTCTAGCGGGGGGCCCAGGGACCCAGTACTTC
TRBJ1-1,.,TRBD1,TRBV3-1,CASSQDTSGTVNTEAFF,TGTGCCAGCAGCCAAGACACTTCGGGGACAGTGAACACTGAAGCTTTCTTT
TRBJ2-5,.,TRBD2,TRBV7-9,CASSFLAGGRETQYF,TGTGCCAGCAGCTTCTTAGCGGGGGGGCGAGAGACCCAGTACTTC
TRBJ2-1,.,.,TRBV27,CASSGEYGNEQFF,TGTGCCAGCAGCGGGGAGTACGGCAATGAGCAGTTCTTC
TRBJ2-7,.,.,TRBV19,CASSSAADYYEQYF,TGTGCCAGTAGTTCTGCGGCGGACTACTACGAGCAGTACTTC
TRBJ2-1,.,TRBD2,TRBV5-4,CASSPLAGGDEQFF,TGTGCCAGCAGCCCACTAGCGGGGGGCGATGAGCAGTTCTTC
TRBJ2-3,.,.,TRBV7-8,CASSTSLSQGNVEDTQYF,TGTGCCAGCAGCACGTCGCTTTCGCAGGGCAACGTGGAAGATACGCAGTATTTT
TRBJ2-7,.,.,TRBV4-3,CASSQEIADRTYEQYF,TGCGCCAGCAGCCAAGAAATAGCGGACCGAACCTACGAGCAGTACTTC
TRBJ2-1,.,.,TRBV5-1,CASFHRDIDNEQFF,TGCGCCAGCTTTCACCGGGACATTGACAATGAGCAGTTCTTC
TRBJ2-5,.,.,TRBV30,CAWSVGPGETQYF,TGTGCCTGGAGTGTAGGCCCAGGAGAGACCCAGTACTTC
TRBJ1-2,.,.,TRBV13,CASSSRTDPAYGYTF,TGTGCCAGCAGCTCAAGGACAGATCCCGCCTATGGCTACACCTTC
TRBJ2-7,.,TRBD2,TRBV20-1,CSAPGLAGTYEQYF,TGCAGTGCCCCGGGACTAGCGGGAACCTACGAGCAGTACTTC
TRBJ1-1,.,.,TRBV19,CASSIGTEAFF,TGTGCCAGTAGTATAGGCACTGAAGCTTTCTTT
TRBJ2-7,.,.,TRBV2,CASSGGDSYEQYF,TGTGCCAGCAGTGGTGGGGACTCCTACGAGCAGTACTTC
TRBJ1-2,.,.,TRBV12-3/TRBV12-4,CASSLGAGDYGYTF,TGTGCCAGCAGTTTAGGGGCCGGAGACTATGGCTACACCTTC
TRBJ2-7,.,TRBD1,TRBV20-1,CSARDRDRSSYEQYF,TGCAGTGCTAGAGACCGGGACAGAAGCTCCTACGAGCAGTACTTC
TRBJ2-1,once,.,TRBV5-1,CASSGGNLNEQFF,TGCGCCAGCTCTGGCGGTAACCTCAATGAGCAGTTCTTC
TRBJ2-7,.,.,TRBV30,CAWSRGQSYEQYF,TGTGCCTGGAGTCGCGGACAGTCCTACGAGCAGTACTTC
TRBJ2-2,.,.,TRBV12-3/TRBV12-4,CASNPDGANTGELFF,TGTGCCAGCAACCCGGACGGAGCGAACACCGGGGAGCTGTTTTTT
TRBJ2-7,.,TRBD1,TRBV20-1,CSARGDREYEQYF,TGCAGTGCTAGGGGGGACAGGGAATACGAGCAGTACTTC
TRBJ2-3,.,TRBD2,TRBV4-2,CASSQAARTSGTDTQYF,TGTGCCAGCAGCCAAGCCGCCCGGACTAGCGGGACAGATACGCAGTATTTT
TRBJ2-1,.,TRBD1,TRBV2,CASSESRGLGNEQFF,TGTGCCAGCAGTGAAAGTAGGGGGCTTGGCAATGAGCAGTTCTTC